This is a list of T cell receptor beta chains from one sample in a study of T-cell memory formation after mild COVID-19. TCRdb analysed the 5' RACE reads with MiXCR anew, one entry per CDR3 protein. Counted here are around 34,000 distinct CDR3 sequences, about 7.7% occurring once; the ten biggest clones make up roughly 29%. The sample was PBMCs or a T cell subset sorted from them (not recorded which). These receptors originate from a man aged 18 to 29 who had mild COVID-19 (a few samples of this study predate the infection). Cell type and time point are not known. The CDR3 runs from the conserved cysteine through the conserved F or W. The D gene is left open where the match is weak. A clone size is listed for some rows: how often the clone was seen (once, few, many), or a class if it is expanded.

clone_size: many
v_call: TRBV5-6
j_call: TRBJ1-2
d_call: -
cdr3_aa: CASGLDWFGYTF
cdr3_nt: TGTGCCAGCGGATTGGACTGGTTTGGCTACACCTTC

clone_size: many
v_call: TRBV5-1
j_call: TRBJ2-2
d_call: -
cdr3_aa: CASSFRHVFTGELFF
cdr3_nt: TGCGCCAGCAGCTTTCGTCACGTATTCACCGGGGAGCTGTTTTTT

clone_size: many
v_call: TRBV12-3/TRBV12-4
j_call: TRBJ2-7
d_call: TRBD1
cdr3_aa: CASSLATGGSYEQYF
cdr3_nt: TGTGCCAGCAGTTTAGCGACAGGGGGCTCGTACGAGCAGTACTTC

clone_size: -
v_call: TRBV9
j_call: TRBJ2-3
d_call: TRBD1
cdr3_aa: CASSGPGQGTDTQYF
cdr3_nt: TGTGCCAGCAGCGGACCGGGACAGGGCACAGATACGCAGTATTTT

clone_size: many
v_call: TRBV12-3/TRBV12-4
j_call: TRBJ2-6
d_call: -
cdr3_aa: CASSSPGSSGANVLTF
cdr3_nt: TGTGCCAGCAGTTCCCCCGGGAGCTCTGGGGCCAACGTCCTGACTTTC

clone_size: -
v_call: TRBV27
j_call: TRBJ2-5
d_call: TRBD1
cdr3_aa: CASSTLTGMETQYF
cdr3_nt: TGTGCCAGCAGTACCTTGACAGGGATGGAGACCCAGTACTTC

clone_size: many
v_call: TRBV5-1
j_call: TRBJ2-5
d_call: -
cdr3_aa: CASSLISSQETQYF
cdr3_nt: TGCGCCAGCAGCTTGATTAGCAGTCAAGAGACCCAGTACTTC

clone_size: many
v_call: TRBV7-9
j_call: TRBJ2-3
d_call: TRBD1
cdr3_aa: CASSLRQGADTQYF
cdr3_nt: TGTGCCAGCAGCTTGAGACAGGGGGCAGATACGCAGTATTTT

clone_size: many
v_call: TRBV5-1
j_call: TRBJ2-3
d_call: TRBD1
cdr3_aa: CASSPPGQGAITDTQYF
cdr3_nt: TGCGCCAGCAGCCCACCGGGACAGGGGGCGATCACAGATACGCAGTATTTT

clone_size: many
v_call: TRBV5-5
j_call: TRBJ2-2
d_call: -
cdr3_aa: CASSSRESNTGELFF
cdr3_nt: TGTGCCAGCAGCTCCAGGGAATCGAACACCGGGGAGCTGTTTTTT

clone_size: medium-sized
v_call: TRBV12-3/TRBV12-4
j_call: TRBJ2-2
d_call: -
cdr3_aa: CASTHLRNINTGELFF
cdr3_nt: TGTGCCAGCACACACCTTCGGAACATCAACACCGGGGAGCTGTTTTTT

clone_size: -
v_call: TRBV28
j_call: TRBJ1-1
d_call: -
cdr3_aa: CASISPGGEAFF
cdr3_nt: TGTGCCAGCATCTCACCGGGGGGCGAAGCTTTCTTT

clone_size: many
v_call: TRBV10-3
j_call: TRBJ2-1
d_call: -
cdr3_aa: CAITYSDIYNEQFF
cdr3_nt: TGTGCCATCACCTATAGTGATATCTACAATGAGCAGTTCTTC

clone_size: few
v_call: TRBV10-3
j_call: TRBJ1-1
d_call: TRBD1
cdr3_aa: CAISDRQGMNTEAFF
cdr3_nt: TGTGCCATCAGTGACCGACAGGGCATGAACACTGAAGCTTTCTTT

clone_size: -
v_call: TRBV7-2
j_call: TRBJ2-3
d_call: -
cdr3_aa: CASSLVADPVQYF
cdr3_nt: TGTGCCAGCAGCTTAGTTGCGGACCCTGTGCAGTATTTT

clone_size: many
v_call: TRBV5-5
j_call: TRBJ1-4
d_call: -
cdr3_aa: CASCMEATNEKLFF
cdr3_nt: TGTGCCAGCTGCATGGAAGCAACTAATGAAAAACTGTTTTTT

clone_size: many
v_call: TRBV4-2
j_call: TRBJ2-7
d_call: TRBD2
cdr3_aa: CASSQGSGGEYYEQYF
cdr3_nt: TGTGCCAGCAGCCAAGGCTCCGGGGGGGAGTACTACGAGCAGTACTTC

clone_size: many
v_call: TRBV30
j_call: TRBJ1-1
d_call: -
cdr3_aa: CAWSTYEGWNTEAFF
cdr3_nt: TGTGCCTGGAGCACCTACGAGGGGTGGAACACTGAAGCTTTCTTT

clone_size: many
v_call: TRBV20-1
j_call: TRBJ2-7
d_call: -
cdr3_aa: CSALKFFRDASYEQYF
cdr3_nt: TGCAGTGCTCTTAAATTCTTCCGGGACGCGTCCTACGAGCAGTACTTC

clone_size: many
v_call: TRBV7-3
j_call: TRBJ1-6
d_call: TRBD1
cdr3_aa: CASSLSPGTGNSPLHF
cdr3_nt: TGTGCCAGCAGCTTATCCCCCGGGACAGGGAATTCACCCCTCCACTTT

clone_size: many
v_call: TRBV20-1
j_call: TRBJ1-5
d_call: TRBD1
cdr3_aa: CSAQGGNQPQHF
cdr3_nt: TGCAGTGCACAGGGGGGCAATCAGCCCCAGCATTTT